This T cell receptor (beta chain) was obtained from a study of tumor-infiltrating lymphocytes in localized non-small cell lung cancer. Deletions cut 10 bases from V and 3 bases from J, with 21 bases between. Germline V gives CDR1 MGHDK, CDR2 SYGVNS. The CDR3 is 15 residues long. Only in-frame clones appear in the TCRdb table, and some are missing; sequencing was by immunoSEQ multiplex PCR. The sample has 17,000 or so clones, more than 60% seen once; the top ten hold approximately 6.4%. This clone was found once. This TCR derives from a human donor with non-small cell lung cancer. V is TRBV25-1 and J is TRBJ1-1, with D tentatively TRBD1 (5 bases). The sample comprised lung tumor tissue. CDR3 sequence: CATRDSGAGDTEAFF. The CDR3 nucleotides are TGTGCCACCAGAGACAGCGGGGCGGGAGACACTGAAGCTTTCTTT.